Below, 9 T cell receptor beta chains from the same sample are listed, as sequenced in a study of blood T cells in healthy people across ages. A J-beta primer mix and a sample-barcoded 5' primer were used in a second PCR of roughly 6 to 11 cycles. TCRdb re-called the 5' RACE reads through MiXCR, storing one row per CDR3 protein. The data show 650,000 to 800,000 distinct CDR3 sequences, roughly 44% seen once. The sequenced material came from blood. These receptors came from a man in his fifties or sixties in good health.

As for this clonotype: This sequence may be a read error, since a much larger clone differs from it by one base. This chain uses TRBV11-2 with TRBJ2-1; D is perhaps TRBD2 (6 bases). Between the trimmed V and J ends, which lost 8 bases and 5 bases, there was a span of 19 bases. The CDR3 contains 15 residues. Looked up from germline, CDR1 is SGHAT and CDR2 is FQNNGV. This CDR3 is CASRPRLDPNNEQFF. DNA of the CDR3: TGTGCCAGCCGCCCTCGACTAGACCCCAACAATGAGCAGTTCTTC.

This clonotype showed up just a few times. J is TRBJ2-7 and V is TRBV14; weak D call: TRBD2 (6 bases). V lost 0 bases and J 3 bases, leaving 18 bases between the germline ends. Germline V lookup: CDR1 SGHDN, CDR2 FVKESK. CDR3 length: 17 residues. DNA for the CDR3: TGTGCCAGCAGCCAAGATGGCCATCCCCGGGACTTCTACGAGCAGTACTTC. This codes for CASSQDGHPRDFYEQYF.

V usage is TRBV20-1 and J usage is TRBJ2-5, with a possible D match to TRBD1 (6 bases). The CDR3 spans 15 residues. Germline CDR1 and CDR2: DFQATT and SNEGSKA (reference sequence). V gave up 3 bases and J gave up 11 bases, with 25 bases separating them. The CDR3 protein is CSASPEQGIAYGQYF. The DNA for the CDR3 is TGCAGTGCTAGCCCCGAACAGGGTATCGCCTACGGGCAGTACTTC.

V and J are TRBV15 and TRBJ2-1; the match to TRBD2 covers 9 bases. After removal of 1 base from V and 8 bases from J, the junction contained 9 bases not matched to a gene. From germline, CDR1 is LNHNV and CDR2 YYDKDF (reference sequence). The CDR3 runs to 16 residues. The chain's CDR3 is CATSRAGGGGVYEQFF. The CDR3 DNA is TGTGCCACCAGCAGAGCCGGTGGCGGGGGGGTCTATGAGCAGTTCTTC.

This clonotype was picked up many times. The rearrangement joins TRBV27 to TRBJ1-2; no definite D call. The CDR3 consists of 13 residues. Germline V gives CDR1 MNHEY, CDR2 SMNVEV (reference sequence). With 5 bases removed from V and 4 bases from J, the gap between germline ends came to 11 bases. The CDR3 is CASSLAGSYGYTF. The CDR3 DNA is TGTGCCAGCAGTCTTGCCGGGTCCTATGGCTACACCTTC.

This clonotype was counted a few times. This rearrangement joins TRBV25-1 to TRBJ1-2; 11 bases are a match to TRBD1. Germline lookup yields CDR1 MGHDK and CDR2 SYGVNS. The CDR3 has 15 amino acids. V shed 4 bases and J 2 bases; nucleotides not matched to a gene: 3. CDR3 region: CASSVGTGGNYGYTF. The CDR3 nucleotides are TGTGCCAGCAGTGTTGGGACAGGGGGGAACTATGGCTACACCTTC.

A few counts support this clonotype. The chain links TRBV12-3 or TRBV12-4 to TRBJ2-6; no firm D call. With 3 bases removed from V and 2 bases from J, the gap between germline ends came to 8 bases. The CDR3 covers 15 residues. The CDR3 nucleotides are TGTGCCAGCAGTTTCGTTTTGGCTGGGGCCAACGTCCTGACTTTC. This translates into CASSFVLAGANVLTF.

This clonotype has only a few counts. This rearrangement joins TRBV6-5 to TRBJ2-7; D may be TRBD1 or TRBD2 (5 bases each). Between the trimmed V and J ends, which lost 7 bases and 2 bases, there was a span of 15 bases. Germline CDR1 is MNHEY and CDR2 is SVGAGI. This CDR3 has 14 residues. This chain's CDR3 is CASTSSLGAYEQYF. As DNA, the CDR3 is TGTGCCAGCACCTCAAGCTTGGGGGCCTACGAGCAGTACTTC.

This chain joins TRBV7-9 and TRBJ2-3; the match to TRBD2 covers 9 bases. Germline CDR1 is SEHNR and CDR2 is FQNEAQ (reference sequence). The V segment lost 5 bases and the J segment 5 bases; nucleotides outside the gene matches: 14. The CDR3 consists of 17 residues. The DNA of the CDR3 is TGTGCCAGCAGCCCCCTAGGCCTTAGCGGGGGAGGAGATACGCAGTATTTT. Protein product: CASSPLGLSGGGDTQYF.